These T cell receptor beta chains were read from a single sample in a study of shared clonotypes between healthy human individuals. Generated by immunoSEQ multiplex PCR, the TCRdb table keeps only in-frame clones and is missing some. The sample includes approximately 1.5 million clones, nearly 99% seen only once; the top ten take roughly 0.45%. The sample was naive CD4+ T cells sorted from blood. Receptors originate from a man aged 30-40 years in good health. Both conserved end residues are part of each CDR3. A D gene is named only where the DNA matches it firmly.

cdr3_aa	v_call	d_call	j_call
CASSAAEHGTGGWETQYF	TRBV5-4	TRBD1	TRBJ2-5
CASSRDSLNTEAFF	TRBV7-6	TRBD1	TRBJ1-1
CASSSRVGELFF	TRBV11-2	.	TRBJ2-2
CASSRDRVEETQYF	TRBV5-1	TRBD1	TRBJ2-5
CAISGQTVGVVGEQYF	TRBV10-3	.	TRBJ2-7
CASSPKSGQGFYTQYF	TRBV14	TRBD1	TRBJ2-3
CASSLRGEEQFF	TRBV7-3	.	TRBJ2-1
CASSLYNGTNTGELFF	TRBV5-5	.	TRBJ2-2
CASSSTLRTNEKLFF	TRBV11-2	.	TRBJ1-4
CASSYDQGMNTEAFF	TRBV25-1	.	TRBJ1-1
CATSRDIGAGNTEAFF	TRBV15	.	TRBJ1-1
CASSRGTQPQHF	TRBV19	.	TRBJ1-5
CASSSTSGREYEQFF	TRBV5-1	TRBD2	TRBJ2-1
CSASASYEQYF	TRBV20-1	.	TRBJ2-7
CASSPGVAPDQPQHF	TRBV5-8	.	TRBJ1-5
CASSPGGGIAEAFF	TRBV18	.	TRBJ1-1
CATSRGGNTVLTAQYF	TRBV15	.	TRBJ2-7
CASSVGLGAQETQYF	TRBV9	.	TRBJ2-5
CASHVGLPPTYEQYF	TRBV9	.	TRBJ2-7
CASRLAGEGYTF	TRBV4-2	.	TRBJ1-2
CASSAGQGVYEQYF	TRBV9	TRBD1	TRBJ2-7
CASSWGRDLGANVLTF	TRBV5-1	TRBD2	TRBJ2-6
CASTRQGVGNQPQHF	TRBV6-6	.	TRBJ1-5
CAISGGSEQFF	TRBV10-3	.	TRBJ2-1
CASSLGSGGGLEQYF	TRBV5-1	.	TRBJ2-7
CSVLPHGGTGGDTQYF	TRBV29-1	TRBD1	TRBJ2-3
CASSLNVQGSDTQYF	TRBV18	.	TRBJ2-3
CASSPRDRGPNQPQHF	TRBV28	TRBD1	TRBJ1-5
CASSLASQGKGAEAFF	TRBV5-1	TRBD1	TRBJ1-1
CASSDDRGHNGYTF	TRBV2	TRBD1	TRBJ1-2
CASSLDRGYGYTF	TRBV28	TRBD1	TRBJ1-2
CASSVLGPLSSNQPQHF	TRBV2	.	TRBJ1-5
CATSSPVYEQYF	TRBV15	.	TRBJ2-7
CASSEYGEYGYTF	TRBV25-1	.	TRBJ1-2
CASSPLEGPGELFF	TRBV18	.	TRBJ2-2
CASRSRAYEQYF	TRBV10-2	.	TRBJ2-7
CAWSVRRSNNEKLFF	TRBV30	.	TRBJ1-4
CSVITGGNGELFF	TRBV29-1	TRBD2	TRBJ2-2
CSVYDRGLGSYNEQFF	TRBV29-1	TRBD1	TRBJ2-1
CASRQVTDTEAFF	TRBV7-9	.	TRBJ1-1
CSVRAPLADEQFF	TRBV29-1	.	TRBJ2-1
CASSFRRETNEQFF	TRBV7-2	.	TRBJ2-1
CASSEGGETQYF	TRBV6-1	.	TRBJ2-5
CASSTGQGTYEQYF	TRBV7-8	TRBD1	TRBJ2-7
CASSPAGAGSYEQYF	TRBV18	.	TRBJ2-7
CASSFRSLNTEAFF	TRBV5-1	.	TRBJ1-1
CASSFDSPYGKLFF	TRBV5-1	.	TRBJ1-4
CASSWGLAGRTDTQYF	TRBV7-6	TRBD2	TRBJ2-3
CASSPRPKRVGDTQYF	TRBV27	.	TRBJ2-3